A selection of T cell receptor beta chains follows, all from one sample in a study of identical twins. TCRdb processed the 5' RACE reads anew with MiXCR; each CDR3 protein has one entry. The sample shows more than 650,000 distinct CDR3 sequences, around 6.1% of them seen only once. The sequenced sample consisted of naive T cells sorted from blood. The receptors come from a man aged 18-30 years in good health. The CDR3 runs from the conserved cysteine through the conserved F or W. A D gene is named only where the DNA matches it firmly. Clone size, where shown, is once, few, many, or a class for clones that have expanded.

CDR3aa	CDR3nt	abundance	d_gene	v_gene	j_gene
CASSPLEGRGDTQYF	TGTGCCAGCAGCCCGCTTGAGGGAAGGGGAGATACGCAGTATTTT	few	.	TRBV5-8	TRBJ2-3
CATSGRGGLDEQFF	TGTGCCACCAGCGGCAGGGGGGGATTAGATGAGCAGTTCTTC	many	.	TRBV15	TRBJ2-1
CASSPNRGPNQPQHF	TGTGCCAGCTCACCGAACAGGGGACCCAATCAGCCCCAGCATTTT	.	TRBD1	TRBV18	TRBJ1-5
CASRLGTSGNNEQFF	TGTGCCAGCAGGTTAGGGACTAGCGGGAACAATGAGCAGTTCTTC	few	TRBD2	TRBV7-9	TRBJ2-1
CALLRDRGNTGELFF	TGTGCCTTGCTCCGGGACAGGGGTAACACCGGGGAGCTGTTTTTT	many	TRBD1	TRBV30	TRBJ2-2
CATSREGRGQVSSGANVLTF	TGTGCCACCAGCAGAGAGGGGCGGGGACAGGTGTCCTCTGGGGCCAACGTCCTGACTTTC	.	TRBD1	TRBV15	TRBJ2-6
CASSSMSRQGGEQFF	TGTGCCAGCAGCTCGATGAGTCGCCAGGGAGGTGAGCAGTTCTTC	few	.	TRBV11-2	TRBJ2-1
CSVRPPSPLEQFF	TGCAGCGTTCGGCCCCCCTCCCCTCTGGAGCAGTTCTTC	few	.	TRBV29-1	TRBJ2-1
CASSQAWGYEKLFF	TGTGCCAGCAGCCAAGCCTGGGGATATGAAAAACTGTTTTTT	.	.	TRBV7-8	TRBJ1-4
CSATIQGVNTEAFF	TGCAGTGCTACAATACAGGGAGTGAACACTGAAGCTTTCTTT	few	.	TRBV20-1	TRBJ1-1
CASSSNKRETQYF	TGTGCCAGCAGCTCTAACAAGCGGGAGACCCAGTACTTC	many	.	TRBV7-2	TRBJ2-5
CASSQEFIRDGVFPYEQYF	TGCGCCAGCAGCCAAGAGTTCATTAGGGACGGCGTCTTCCCCTACGAGCAGTACTTC	many	.	TRBV4-3	TRBJ2-7
CAWSGQAPGKLFF	TGTGCCTGGAGTGGACAGGCCCCGGGAAAACTGTTTTTT	.	.	TRBV30	TRBJ1-4
CATSRGTSGHDTQYF	TGTGCCACCAGCAGAGGGACTAGCGGACACGATACGCAGTATTTT	few	TRBD2	TRBV15	TRBJ2-3
CASSWGDRAGYEQYF	TGCGCCAGCAGCTGGGGGGACAGGGCAGGGTACGAGCAGTACTTC	few	TRBD1	TRBV5-1	TRBJ2-7
CSASGTSGHTVF	TGCAGTGCAAGTGGGACTAGCGGTCATACGGTCTTC	few	TRBD2	TRBV20-1	TRBJ2-1
CSAPGGGTDTQYF	TGCAGTGCTCCGGGAGGTGGGACAGATACGCAGTATTTT	many	TRBD2	TRBV20-1	TRBJ2-3
CASSLFLGREAFF	TGTGCCAGCAGTTTATTCCTCGGCAGGGAAGCTTTCTTT	.	.	TRBV28	TRBJ1-1
CASSYDSLYEQYF	TGTGCCAGCAGTTACGACTCGTTATACGAGCAGTACTTC	.	.	TRBV6-5	TRBJ2-7
CASSTSDRGGVGELFF	TGTGCCAGCAGCACCTCCGACAGGGGAGGAGTCGGGGAGCTGTTTTTT	many	TRBD1	TRBV28	TRBJ2-2
CASSHGTSGRADLAQDTQYF	TGTGCCAGCAGCCACGGGACTAGCGGGAGGGCCGACCTCGCACAAGATACGCAGTATTTT	many	TRBD2	TRBV4-2	TRBJ2-3
CASSQVYLTEAFF	TGTGCCAGCAGCCAAGTTTACTTGACTGAAGCTTTCTTT	few	.	TRBV3-1	TRBJ1-1
CASSPPKRTYEQYF	TGTGCCAGCTCACCACCGAAGCGTACCTACGAGCAGTACTTC	.	.	TRBV18	TRBJ2-7
CSVPGRLADTQYF	TGCAGCGTCCCGGGGAGACTAGCGGATACGCAGTATTTT	many	TRBD2	TRBV29-1	TRBJ2-3
CASYSGSADTQYF	TGTGCCAGCTATAGCGGGAGTGCAGATACGCAGTATTTT	many	TRBD2	TRBV28	TRBJ2-3
CASRFSGSLYTGELFF	TGTGCCAGCAGATTTAGTGGGAGTCTGTACACCGGGGAGCTGTTTTTT	.	.	TRBV12-3/TRBV12-4	TRBJ2-2
CASSQGPSPYEQYF	TGTGCCAGCAGCCAAGGTCCCAGTCCCTACGAGCAGTACTTC	few	.	TRBV3-1	TRBJ2-7
CASSLVRLGAGDTQYF	TGCGCCAGCAGCTTGGTTCGACTAGGAGCAGGGGATACGCAGTATTTT	.	.	TRBV5-1	TRBJ2-3
CSARGRRFTDTQYF	TGCAGTGCTCGAGGACGGAGATTCACAGATACGCAGTATTTT	many	.	TRBV20-1	TRBJ2-3
CSARVRASGSFTQYF	TGCAGTGCTAGAGTTCGGGCTAGCGGGAGTTTCACGCAGTATTTT	many	TRBD2	TRBV20-1	TRBJ2-3
CASSSPAAGGRYTDTQYF	TGTGCCAGCAGCTCCCCCGCAGCGGGAGGTAGATACACAGATACGCAGTATTTT	many	TRBD2	TRBV7-6	TRBJ2-3
CASSRASGASYNEQFF	TGTGCCAGCAGTCGGGCTAGCGGGGCCTCCTACAATGAGCAGTTCTTC	few	TRBD2	TRBV12-3/TRBV12-4	TRBJ2-1
CASSLATSLGGDTQYF	TGTGCCAGCAGTTTAGCGACATCTCTCGGGGGAGATACGCAGTATTTT	.	.	TRBV12-3/TRBV12-4	TRBJ2-3
CASSLTSGTGSYEQYF	TGCGCCAGCAGCCTGACCTCCGGGACGGGTTCCTACGAGCAGTACTTC	many	.	TRBV5-1	TRBJ2-7
CASSQVVLQGVNQPQHF	TGCGCCAGCAGCCAAGTTGTCCTCCAGGGGGTTAATCAGCCCCAGCATTTT	few	TRBD1	TRBV4-1	TRBJ1-5
CASSFSRTYLYEQYF	TGTGCCAGCAGCTTCTCAAGGACCTACCTCTACGAGCAGTACTTC	few	.	TRBV6-5	TRBJ2-7
CASSLSGNNYGYTF	TGCGCCAGCAGCTTGTCGGGAAATAACTATGGCTACACCTTC	many	.	TRBV5-1	TRBJ1-2
CASSWGQGDTEAFF	TGTGCCAGCAGTTGGGGACAGGGAGACACTGAAGCTTTCTTT	many	TRBD1	TRBV12-3/TRBV12-4	TRBJ1-1
CASSPYSGTDTEAFF	TGTGCCAGCTCACCTTATTCAGGGACGGACACTGAAGCTTTCTTT	few	.	TRBV18	TRBJ1-1
CSASRDRGNEQYF	TGCAGTGCTAGCCGGGACAGGGGGAACGAGCAGTACTTC	few	TRBD1	TRBV20-1	TRBJ2-7
CSARGLASDKYNEQFF	TGCAGTGCTAGAGGCCTAGCTAGCGACAAATACAATGAGCAGTTCTTC	many	.	TRBV20-1	TRBJ2-1
CASSPGTSRTETQYF	TGTGCCAGCAGCCCTGGGACTAGCAGAACAGAGACCCAGTACTTC	.	TRBD2	TRBV28	TRBJ2-5
CASSRTRDRGEQFF	TGTGCCAGCAGCCGAACCCGGGACAGGGGTGAGCAGTTCTTC	few	TRBD1	TRBV2	TRBJ2-1
CASSYPIGVTDTQYF	TGTGCCAGCAGTTATCCCATTGGAGTAACAGATACGCAGTATTTT	.	.	TRBV11-2	TRBJ2-3
CASSLDRARDTQYF	TGTGCCAGCAGCTTAGATCGAGCGCGAGATACGCAGTATTTT	many	.	TRBV7-2	TRBJ2-3
CAISESTRGGTEQFF	TGTGCCATCAGTGAGTCGACTCGGGGCGGGACCGAGCAGTTCTTC	many	.	TRBV10-3	TRBJ2-1
CASSAGTGPHEQYF	TGCGCCAGCAGCGCCGGGACAGGGCCCCACGAGCAGTACTTC	many	TRBD1	TRBV5-1	TRBJ2-7
CASSVDQGSTYEQYF	TGTGCCAGCAGCGTAGACCAGGGGAGCACCTACGAGCAGTACTTC	many	.	TRBV9	TRBJ2-7